Below, 21 T cell receptor beta chains from the same sample are listed, as sequenced in a study of shared clonotypes between healthy human individuals. Some clones are missing from TCRdb's copy, which holds only in-frame ones; the method was immunoSEQ multiplex PCR. The table has over 2 million clones, just under 95% seen once; the top ten hold roughly 0.34%. The sequencing input was naive CD4+ T cells from PBMCs. Subset indicated: CD45RA+ positively selected. The source is a young man in good health. Some clones in this sample may be carry-over from other donors' samples.

With regard to this clone: Other DNA sequences of this sample code for an identical CDR3. The V and J genes are TRBV30 and TRBJ2-5; D is uncertain. V was trimmed by 4 bases and J by 2 bases, leaving 5 bases between them. The CDR3 totals 11 residues. The germline gives CDR1 GTSNPN, CDR2 SVGIG (reference sequence). The CDR3 coding sequence is TGTGCCTGGACAGCTCAAGAGACCCAGTACTTC. As protein: CAWTAQETQYF.

The genes are TRBV10-1 and TRBJ2-7; 14 positions match TRBD2. From germline, CDR1 is WNHNN and CDR2 SYGVQD (reference sequence). The trim removed 7 bases at V and 3 bases at J, leaving 2 bases unmatched. The CDR3 runs to 14 residues. The CDR3 DNA reads TGCGCCAGCACGGGACTAGCGGGAGTCTACGAGCAGTACTTC. Translation gives CASTGLAGVYEQYF.

This clone was seen a single time. The rearrangement joins TRBV2 to TRBJ2-1, with TRBD2 matching over 7 bases. V was pared by 7 bases and J by 0 bases, with 6 bases of the junction left unmatched. The CDR3 is 15 amino acids. The germline V gene has CDR1 SNHLY and CDR2 FYNNEI. Here the CDR3 DNA reads TGTGCCAGCAAGAAAGCGGGATACTCCTACAATGAGCAGTTCTTC. Translated: CASKKAGYSYNEQFF. The entire variable domain, with the rest obtained from reference TRBV2 and TRBJ2-1, is as follows: EPEVTQTPSHQVTQMGQEVILRCVPISNHLYFYWYRQILGQKVEFLVSFYNNEISEKSEIFDDQFSVERPDGSNFTLKIRSTKLEDSAMYFCASKKAGYSYNEQFFGPGTRLTVL.

This clone appeared once. The rearrangement links TRBV6-5 to TRBJ2-1; no definite D call. V lost 0 bases to trimming and J lost 9 bases, with 15 bases between them. Germline lookup yields CDR1 MNHEY and CDR2 SVGAGI. The CDR3 extends over 15 amino acids. The CDR3 DNA sequence: TGTGCCAGCAGTTACTCGTCGACTGGCTCTCTTGAGCAGTTCTTC. Protein sequence: CASSYSSTGSLEQFF.

The rearrangement links TRBV11-2 to TRBJ2-5; 10 bases agree with TRBD1. This CDR3 contains 16 residues. The germline V gene encodes CDR1 SGHAT and CDR2 FQNNGV. V shed 6 bases, J shed 2 bases, and the junction held 9 bases outside the gene matches. The CDR3 DNA is TGTGCCAGCAGAAAACCGGGACAGGGGCATCAAGAGACCCAGTACTTC. It specifies CASRKPGQGHQETQYF.

As regards this clone: Other DNA sequences in this specimen translate into the identical CDR3. The chain carries TRBV18 and TRBJ2-7; 9 bases are shared with TRBD1. CDR3 length: 15 amino acids. The V gene's germline CDR1 is KGHSH and CDR2 LQKENI. J gave up 0 bases and V 3 bases, and 3 bases lay outside the gene matches. The CDR3 DNA is TGTGCCAGCTCACCGGGACAGGGTATCTCCTACGAGCAGTACTTC. Amino acids: CASSPGQGISYEQYF.

The rearrangement uses TRBV11-2 and TRBJ2-7; TRBD2 aligns across 7 bases. Germline V gene sequence: CDR1 SGHAT, CDR2 FQNNGV. With V trimmed by 1 base and J by 2 bases, 5 bases remained unmatched. The CDR3 sequence is 15 residues long. DNA for the CDR3: TGTGCCAGCAGCTTAGGGTCGGGGGGAACCTACGAGCAGTACTTC. Protein product: CASSLGSGGTYEQYF.

This clone was counted once. The J gene is TRBJ2-1, the V gene TRBV27; D not certain. V gave up 5 bases and J gave up 10 bases, with 24 bases separating them. CDR1 and CDR2 (germline): MNHEY, SMNVEV (reference sequence). The CDR3 loop spans 16 amino acids. The CDR3 region is CASSTSPRSGTREQFF. As DNA, the CDR3 is TGTGCCAGCAGTACCTCCCCCCGGTCAGGCACGCGAGAGCAGTTCTTC.

CDR3 sequence (DNA): TGTGCCAGCAGCTACTCGGGACTAGCGGGAACAGATACGCAGTATTTT. This sequence encodes CASSYSGLAGTDTQYF. This rearrangement joins TRBV7-2 to TRBJ2-3, with 13 bases matching TRBD2. J gave up 3 bases and V 4 bases, and 4 bases lay outside the gene matches. Germline CDR1 and CDR2: SGHTA and FQGNSA. The CDR3 is 16 residues long.

The chain uses TRBV4-1 and TRBJ1-5, with 7 bases identical to TRBD1. V shed 1 base and J 5 bases; nucleotides not matched to a gene: 5. This CDR3 has 15 residues. Germline CDR1 MGHRA, CDR2 YSYEKL. CDR3 DNA: TGCGCCAGCAGCCAAGGAGGACAGGATTATCAGCCCCAGCATTTT. Amino acids: CASSQGGQDYQPQHF.

Only one count was recorded for this clone. The CDR3 coding sequence is TGTGCCAGCACTGCAGGCAGCACTGAAGCTTTCTTT. It encodes CASTAGSTEAFF. The rearrangement joins TRBV6-1 to TRBJ1-1; D unresolved. The germline V and J ends were trimmed by 7 bases and 4 bases, with 10 bases remaining between them. This CDR3 has 12 amino acids. Germline V CDR1 and CDR2: MNHNS, SASEGT.

This sequence joins TRBV29-1 and TRBJ2-3; 7 bases fit TRBD2. J was trimmed by 6 bases and V by 4 bases; bases with no gene match: 13. The CDR3 spans 15 residues. The V gene's germline CDR1 is SQVTM and CDR2 ANQGSEA. The CDR3 region has the DNA TGCAGCGTTGTGTGGGTCGGGAGGAGGGCCGATACGCAGTATTTT. Amino acid sequence: CSVVWVGRRADTQYF.

The rearrangement links TRBV5-4 to TRBJ2-1; the match to TRBD2 covers 11 bases. The CDR3 totals 17 residues. V gave up 3 bases and J gave up 5 bases; unmatched junction bases: 10. CDR1 SGHNT and CDR2 YYREEE come from the germline V gene (reference sequence). As DNA, the CDR3 is TGTGCCAGCAGCTCCCGTCCCGGGACTAGCGGCCACAATGAGCAGTTCTTC. Translating gives CASSSRPGTSGHNEQFF. Based on the CDR3 plus reference TRBV5-4 and TRBJ2-1, the full variable domain is ETGVTQSPTHLIKTRGQQVTLRCSSQSGHNTVSWYQQALGQGPQFIFQYYREEENGRGNFPPRFSGLQFPNYSSELNVNALELDDSALYLCASSSRPGTSGHNEQFFGPGTRLTVL.

The chain recombines TRBV2 with TRBJ2-1; TRBD2 matches 10 bases. Germline-derived CDR1 and CDR2 are SNHLY and FYNNEI. CDR3 length: 15 residues. V gave up 7 bases and J gave up 3 bases; unmatched junction bases: 6. The CDR3 sequence: CASILSSGGYNEQFF. The CDR3, as DNA: TGTGCCAGCATTCTCTCTAGCGGGGGCTACAATGAGCAGTTCTTC.

The CDR3 bases are TGTGCCAGCAGTCGGGGGTATTCTAGCACAGATACGCAGTATTTT. This encodes CASSRGYSSTDTQYF. V gene TRBV25-1 combines with J gene TRBJ2-3; weak D call: TRBD2 (6 bases). There are 15 residues in the CDR3. Trimming cost V 5 bases and J 0 bases, with 12 bases left between them. The germline V gene has CDR1 MGHDK and CDR2 SYGVNS.

The V and J genes are TRBV25-1 and TRBJ2-7; D is unclear. Trimming removed 0 bases at V and 6 bases at J, with 6 bases between. Germline CDR1 and CDR2: MGHDK and SYGVNS. This CDR3 contains 12 residues. The CDR3 DNA sequence: TGTGCCAGCAGTGAATATACCCCCGAGCAGTACTTC. Translating gives CASSEYTPEQYF.

V and J are TRBV5-1 and TRBJ2-7; D ambiguous. Germline V gene lookup returns CDR1 SGHRS and CDR2 YFSETQ. V was clipped by 4 bases and J by 0 bases, with 20 bases between them. The CDR3 runs 17 residues. CDR3 nucleotide sequence: TGCGCCAGCAGCCAATCGTTTCTGGGCGGAAGCTCCTACGAGCAGTACTTC. Its protein product is CASSQSFLGGSSYEQYF.

The gene calls are TRBV20-1 and TRBJ2-3; unclear D gene. V gave up 7 bases and J gave up 3 bases, with 5 bases separating them. Germline CDR1 and CDR2: DFQATT and SNEGSKA (reference sequence). This CDR3 is 10 amino acids long. In DNA form, the CDR3 reads TGCAGTGGAGGAACAGATACGCAGTATTTT. Translating it yields CSGGTDTQYF.

The chain uses TRBV6-1 and TRBJ1-2; no clear D. CDR1 and CDR2 from the germline V gene are MNHNS and SASEGT. This CDR3 is 14 amino acids long. Trimming pared 0 bases from V and 6 bases from J, leaving 11 bases between. The CDR3: CASSEAMGLNGYTF. The CDR3 DNA reads as TGTGCCAGCAGTGAAGCGATGGGGTTAAATGGCTACACCTTC.

The chain has TRBV28 and TRBJ2-5; 7 bases align to TRBD1. Losses at the gene ends were 3 bases for V and 1 base for J; bases not matched to a gene: 2. Germline CDR1 MDHEN, CDR2 SYDVKM. CDR3 length: 14 amino acids. The CDR3 region has the DNA TGTGCCAGCAGTTTCCGGGACAGCCAAGAGACCCAGTACTTC. This gives the protein CASSFRDSQETQYF.

The chain joins TRBV9 to TRBJ2-3; TRBD2 is a possible D gene (6 bases). This CDR3 comprises 13 residues. V gave up 7 bases and J gave up 4 bases, with 13 bases separating them. CDR1 is SGDLS, CDR2 YYNGEE, per germline. CDR3 in amino acids: CASAKRVPDTQYF. The CDR3 nucleotides read TGTGCCAGCGCAAAGCGGGTTCCAGATACGCAGTATTTT.